This TCR beta chain was profiled in a study of shared clonotypes between healthy human individuals. Study-wide results and limits: Tissue TCR repertoires likely differ from these blood-only repertoires. A reduction in generation probabilities was seen for non-shared clonotypes relative to those shared by all four donors.

As concerns this clone: Its target is unknown.

Trimming removed 4 bases from V and 3 bases from J, with 13 bases in between. Germline V gene data show CDR1 as SGDLS and CDR2 as YYNGEE. This CDR3 has 15 amino acids. Sequenced by immunoSEQ multiplex PCR; TCRdb stores in-frame clones only, minus some. The profile shows 2 million to 2.5 million clones, 90% to 96% of them singletons. This receptor was taken from a man between 18 and 35 years old in good health. Sequencing used naive CD4+ T cells sorted from blood. Subset of the sample: CD45RA+ positively selected. The gene calls are TRBV9 and TRBJ1-4, with D possibly matching TRBD1 (6 bases). Here the CDR3 DNA reads TGTGCCAGCAGCCCTACAGGGTTGGCTAATGAAAAACTGTTTTTT. Translation: CASSPTGLANEKLFF.